These T cell receptor beta chains were read from a single sample in a study of CD8 T cells in Susac syndrome. TCRdb re-analysed the immunoSEQ multiplex PCR reads in MiXCR, keeping a single row per CDR3 protein. The repertoire holds over 150,000 distinct CDR3 sequences, roughly 95% seen once, with roughly 0.088% in the top ten. Sequenced material: CD4+ T cells from PBMCs. The receptors come from a human donor with multiple sclerosis. Both conserved end residues are part of each CDR3. The D gene is left open where the match is weak. Where a row states a size, it is once, few, many or the class of an expanded clone; other rows omit it.

j_gene: TRBJ2-7; v_gene: TRBV7-6; abundance: -; len: 13; d_gene: -; CDR3nt: TGTGCCAGCAGCTCCGCCGGGACACCAAGCTGGTACTTC; CDR3aa: CASSSAGTPSWYF
j_gene: TRBJ2-7; v_gene: TRBV4-1; abundance: -; len: 13; d_gene: -; CDR3nt: TGCGCCAGCAGCCGGGGGGTCGAGTACGAGCAGTACTTC; CDR3aa: CASSRGVEYEQYF
j_gene: TRBJ2-7; v_gene: TRBV29-1; abundance: -; len: 15; d_gene: -; CDR3nt: TGCAGTGCTCGGGGCGAGCAGGGAGGATCCTACGAGCAGTACTTC; CDR3aa: CSARGEQGGSYEQYF
j_gene: TRBJ2-1; v_gene: TRBV3-1; abundance: -; len: 16; d_gene: -; CDR3nt: TGTGCCAGCAGCCAAGTAGGGCGGAGCTCCTACAATGAGCAGTTCTTC; CDR3aa: CASSQVGRSSYNEQFF
j_gene: TRBJ1-4; v_gene: TRBV7-9; abundance: once; len: 14; d_gene: -; CDR3nt: TGTGCCAGCAGCCCCGCGGGGTTTGAAGAAAAACTGTTTTTT; CDR3aa: CASSPAGFEEKLFF
j_gene: TRBJ1-1; v_gene: TRBV20-1; abundance: -; len: 16; d_gene: -; CDR3nt: TGCAGTGCTAGCCGTGGGTTTGGTGGGGGATCGACTGAAGCTTTCTTT; CDR3aa: CSASRGFGGGSTEAFF
j_gene: TRBJ2-7; v_gene: TRBV19; abundance: once; len: 15; d_gene: TRBD2; CDR3nt: TGTGCCAGTAGCGAACTAGCGGGGGCCTCCTACGAGCAGTACTTC; CDR3aa: CASSELAGASYEQYF
j_gene: TRBJ2-3; v_gene: TRBV4-1; abundance: once; len: 16; d_gene: TRBD1; CDR3nt: TGCGCCAGCAGCCCAAGACAGGGGATTAGCACAGATACGCAGTATTTT; CDR3aa: CASSPRQGISTDTQYF
j_gene: TRBJ2-5; v_gene: TRBV24-1; abundance: -; len: 12; d_gene: -; CDR3nt: TGTGCCACCCGGGGGAACGGAGAGACCCAGTACTTC; CDR3aa: CATRGNGETQYF
j_gene: TRBJ2-1; v_gene: TRBV20-1; abundance: -; len: 14; d_gene: -; CDR3nt: TGCAGTGCTAGAGGCCAGGGCGGATACAATGAGCAGTTCTTC; CDR3aa: CSARGQGGYNEQFF
j_gene: TRBJ1-2; v_gene: TRBV29-1; abundance: -; len: 13; d_gene: TRBD1; CDR3nt: TGCAGCGCCGGGACAGGCAGCGTGGATGGCTACACCTTC; CDR3aa: CSAGTGSVDGYTF
j_gene: TRBJ1-2; v_gene: TRBV29-1; abundance: -; len: 13; d_gene: TRBD1; CDR3nt: TGCAGCGTACAGCCCGGGACAGGGTATGGCTACACCTTC; CDR3aa: CSVQPGTGYGYTF
j_gene: TRBJ1-2; v_gene: TRBV29-1; abundance: -; len: 12; d_gene: -; CDR3nt: TGCAGCGTTCATAAGGACGGCTATGGCTACACCTTC; CDR3aa: CSVHKDGYGYTF
j_gene: TRBJ2-1; v_gene: TRBV20-1; abundance: -; len: 15; d_gene: TRBD2; CDR3nt: TGCAGTGCTAGCACCGGGACTAGCGGTGCAAATGAGCAGTTCTTC; CDR3aa: CSASTGTSGANEQFF
j_gene: TRBJ1-6; v_gene: TRBV30; abundance: -; len: 14; d_gene: -; CDR3nt: TGTGCCTGGAGTGTACTAGGGATCAATTCACCCCTCCACTTT; CDR3aa: CAWSVLGINSPLHF
j_gene: TRBJ2-5; v_gene: TRBV29-1; abundance: -; len: 12; d_gene: -; CDR3nt: TGCAGCGTTGGGGATGGGGGATTGGCCCAGTACTTC; CDR3aa: CSVGDGGLAQYF
j_gene: TRBJ2-5; v_gene: TRBV11-2; abundance: once; len: 15; d_gene: TRBD2; CDR3nt: TGTGCCAGCAGCCGTGCCCTAGCGGACCAAGAGACCCAGTACTTC; CDR3aa: CASSRALADQETQYF
j_gene: TRBJ2-2; v_gene: TRBV6-1; abundance: -; len: 18; d_gene: -; CDR3nt: TGTGCCAGCAGCCCCTCGTTGGCGCGCCCAGGGGACACCGGGGAGCTGTTTTTT; CDR3aa: CASSPSLARPGDTGELFF
j_gene: TRBJ1-2; v_gene: TRBV12-3/TRBV12-4; abundance: -; len: 14; d_gene: -; CDR3nt: TGTGCCAGCACCTTAACCGGGACAAGCTATGGCTACACCTTC; CDR3aa: CASTLTGTSYGYTF
j_gene: TRBJ2-7; v_gene: TRBV29-1; abundance: once; len: 13; d_gene: -; CDR3nt: TGCAGCGTTGAAGGCCCAGGGGTCTACGAGCAGTACTTC; CDR3aa: CSVEGPGVYEQYF